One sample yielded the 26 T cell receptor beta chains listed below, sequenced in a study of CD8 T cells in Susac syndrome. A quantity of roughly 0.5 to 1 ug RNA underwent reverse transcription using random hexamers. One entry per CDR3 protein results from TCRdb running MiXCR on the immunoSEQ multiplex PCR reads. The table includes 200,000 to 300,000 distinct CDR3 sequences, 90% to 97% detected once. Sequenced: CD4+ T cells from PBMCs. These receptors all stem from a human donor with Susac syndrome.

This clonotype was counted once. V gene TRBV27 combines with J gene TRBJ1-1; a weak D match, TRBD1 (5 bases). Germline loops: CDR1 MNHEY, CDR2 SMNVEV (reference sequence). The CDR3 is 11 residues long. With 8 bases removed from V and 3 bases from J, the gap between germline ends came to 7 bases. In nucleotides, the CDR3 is TGTGCCAGCCCAGGGTACACTGAAGCTTTCTTT. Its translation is CASPGYTEAFF.

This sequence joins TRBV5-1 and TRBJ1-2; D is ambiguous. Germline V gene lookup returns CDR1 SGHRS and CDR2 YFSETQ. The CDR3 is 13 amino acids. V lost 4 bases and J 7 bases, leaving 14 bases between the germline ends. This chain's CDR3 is CASSPGPGSGYTF. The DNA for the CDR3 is TGCGCCAGCAGCCCTGGACCGGGTTCTGGCTACACCTTC.

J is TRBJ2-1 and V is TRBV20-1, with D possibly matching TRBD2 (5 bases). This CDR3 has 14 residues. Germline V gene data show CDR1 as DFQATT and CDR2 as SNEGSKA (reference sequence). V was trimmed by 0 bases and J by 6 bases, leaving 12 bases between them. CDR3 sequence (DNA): TGCAGTGCTAGAGAAAATAATCGGGGCAATGAGCAGTTCTTC. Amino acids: CSARENNRGNEQFF.

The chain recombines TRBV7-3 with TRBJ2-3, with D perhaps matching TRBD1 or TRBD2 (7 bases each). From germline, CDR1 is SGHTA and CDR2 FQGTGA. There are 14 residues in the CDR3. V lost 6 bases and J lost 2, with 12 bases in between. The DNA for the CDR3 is TGTGCCAGCAGTCCAGGGGGGGCCACAGATACGCAGTATTTT. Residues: CASSPGGATDTQYF.

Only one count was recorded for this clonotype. CDR3 protein: CAWRRLGTESYEQYF. The CDR3 DNA sequence: TGTGCCTGGAGACGACTCGGGACGGAATCCTACGAGCAGTACTTC. The chain links TRBV30 to TRBJ2-7, with D tentatively TRBD1 or TRBD2 (5 bases each). This CDR3 has 15 residues. CDR1 is GTSNPN and CDR2 is SVGIG in the germline V gene (reference sequence). V lost 3 bases, J lost 1 base, and 16 bases lay in between.

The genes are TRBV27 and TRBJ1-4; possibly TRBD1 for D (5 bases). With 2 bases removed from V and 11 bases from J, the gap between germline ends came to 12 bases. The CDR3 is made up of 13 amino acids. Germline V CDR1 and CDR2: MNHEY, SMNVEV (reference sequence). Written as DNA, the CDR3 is TGTGCCAGCAGTTTAACGACAGCGCACAAACTGTTTTTT. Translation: CASSLTTAHKLFF.

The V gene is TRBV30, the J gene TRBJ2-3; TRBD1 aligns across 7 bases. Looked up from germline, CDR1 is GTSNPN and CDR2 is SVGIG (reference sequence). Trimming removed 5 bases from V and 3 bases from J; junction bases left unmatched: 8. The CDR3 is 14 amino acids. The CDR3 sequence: CAWSRGTRTDTQYF. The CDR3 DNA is TGTGCCTGGTCCAGGGGGACAAGGACAGATACGCAGTATTTT.

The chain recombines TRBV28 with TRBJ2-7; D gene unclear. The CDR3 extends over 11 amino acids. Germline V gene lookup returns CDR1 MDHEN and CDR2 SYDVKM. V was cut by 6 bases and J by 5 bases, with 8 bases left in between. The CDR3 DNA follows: TGTGCCAGCAGGAACCATAACGAGCAGTACTTC. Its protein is CASRNHNEQYF.

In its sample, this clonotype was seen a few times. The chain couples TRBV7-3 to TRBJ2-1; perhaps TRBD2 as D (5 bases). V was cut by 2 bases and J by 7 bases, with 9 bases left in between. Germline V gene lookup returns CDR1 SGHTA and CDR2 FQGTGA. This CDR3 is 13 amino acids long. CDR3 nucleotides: TGTGCCAGCAGCTTACAAGGAGGTAATGAGCAGTTCTTC. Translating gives CASSLQGGNEQFF.

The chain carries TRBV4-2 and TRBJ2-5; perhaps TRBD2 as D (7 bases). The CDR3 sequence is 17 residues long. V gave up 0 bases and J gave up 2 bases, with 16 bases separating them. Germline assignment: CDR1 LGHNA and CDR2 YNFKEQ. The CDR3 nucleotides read TGTGCCAGCAGCCAAGATCTAGCGGAGGGGGATCAAGAGACCCAGTACTTC. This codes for CASSQDLAEGDQETQYF.

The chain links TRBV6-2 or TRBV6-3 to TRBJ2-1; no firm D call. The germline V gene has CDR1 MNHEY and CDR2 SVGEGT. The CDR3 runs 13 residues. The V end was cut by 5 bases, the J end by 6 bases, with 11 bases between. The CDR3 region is CASSPALANEQFF. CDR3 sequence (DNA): TGTGCCAGCAGTCCCGCCCTGGCCAATGAGCAGTTCTTC.

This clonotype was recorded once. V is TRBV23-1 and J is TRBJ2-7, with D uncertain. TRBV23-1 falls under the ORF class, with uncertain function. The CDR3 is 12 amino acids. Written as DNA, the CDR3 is TGCGCACTATCGGGCAGGCCCTACGAGCAGTACTTC. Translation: CALSGRPYEQYF.

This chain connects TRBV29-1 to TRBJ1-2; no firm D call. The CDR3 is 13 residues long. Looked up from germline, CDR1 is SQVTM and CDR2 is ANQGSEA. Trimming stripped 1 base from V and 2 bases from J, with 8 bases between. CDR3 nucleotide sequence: TGCAGCGTTGAAGGTTCGACGAACTATGGCTACACCTTC. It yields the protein CSVEGSTNYGYTF. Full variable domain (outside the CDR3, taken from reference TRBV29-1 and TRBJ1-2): SAVISQKPSRDICQRGTSLTIQCQVDSQVTMMFWYRQQPGQSLTLIATANQGSEATYESGFVIDKFPISRPNLTFSTLTVSNMSPEDSSIYLCSVEGSTNYGYTFGSGTRLTVV.

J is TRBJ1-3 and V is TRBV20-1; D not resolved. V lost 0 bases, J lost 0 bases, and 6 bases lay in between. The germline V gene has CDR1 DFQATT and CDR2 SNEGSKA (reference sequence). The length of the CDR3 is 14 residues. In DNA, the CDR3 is TGCAGTGCTAGAGAACAGACCTCTGGAAACACCATATATTTT. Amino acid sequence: CSAREQTSGNTIYF.

The CDR3 protein is CSVGQGLAVYNEQFF. In DNA, the CDR3 is TGCAGCGTTGGACAGGGCCTAGCGGTATACAATGAGCAGTTCTTC. The rearrangement joins TRBV29-1 to TRBJ2-1, with D perhaps assigned TRBD1 or TRBD2 (7 bases each). The CDR3 is 15 amino acids. V was shortened by 4 bases and J by 4 bases, with 17 bases between the two germline ends. Looked up from germline, CDR1 is SQVTM and CDR2 is ANQGSEA.

CDR3 bases: TGTGCCAGCGGGAGTCAGGGTCTCGAGCAGTACTTC. Translated, it gives CASGSQGLEQYF. The genes are TRBV6-6 and TRBJ2-7; D could derive from TRBD1 or TRBD2 (5 bases each). V was shortened by 8 bases and J by 6 bases, with 14 bases between the two germline ends. CDR3 size: 12 residues. The germline V gene has CDR1 MNHNY and CDR2 SVGAGI (reference sequence).

The CDR3 nucleotides are TGCAGCGTTGGAGGGGTGGCAGATACGCAGTATTTT. This sequence encodes CSVGGVADTQYF. The chain recombines TRBV29-1 with TRBJ2-3, with D perhaps matching TRBD1 or TRBD2 (5 bases each). This CDR3 is built from 12 residues. Trimming removed 4 bases at V and 4 bases at J, with 9 bases between. Germline V lookup: CDR1 SQVTM, CDR2 ANQGSEA.

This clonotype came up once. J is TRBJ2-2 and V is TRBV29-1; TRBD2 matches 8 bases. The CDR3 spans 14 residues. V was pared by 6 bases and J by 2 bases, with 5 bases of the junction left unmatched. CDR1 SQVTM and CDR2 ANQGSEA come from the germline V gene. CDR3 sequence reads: CSVALAGNTGELFF. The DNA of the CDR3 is TGCAGCGTCGCTCTAGCGGGTAACACCGGGGAGCTGTTTTTT.

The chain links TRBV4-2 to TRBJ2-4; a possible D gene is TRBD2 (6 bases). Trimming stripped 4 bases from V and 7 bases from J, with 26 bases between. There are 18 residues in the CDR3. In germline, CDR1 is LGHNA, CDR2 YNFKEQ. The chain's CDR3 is CASSRHGGRGSSGNIQYF. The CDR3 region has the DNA TGTGCCAGCAGCCGACATGGAGGGCGGGGCTCCTCGGGGAACATTCAGTACTTC.

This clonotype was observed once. The CDR3 region is CATSQGGTGNTIYF. The CDR3 DNA reads TGTGCCACCTCCCAGGGGGGCACTGGAAACACCATATATTTT. V is TRBV7-9 and J is TRBJ1-3; 7 nucleotides agree with TRBD1. Losses at the gene ends were 10 bases for V and 2 bases for J; bases not matched to a gene: 8. Germline V gives CDR1 SEHNR, CDR2 FQNEAQ (reference sequence). The CDR3 extends over 14 amino acids.

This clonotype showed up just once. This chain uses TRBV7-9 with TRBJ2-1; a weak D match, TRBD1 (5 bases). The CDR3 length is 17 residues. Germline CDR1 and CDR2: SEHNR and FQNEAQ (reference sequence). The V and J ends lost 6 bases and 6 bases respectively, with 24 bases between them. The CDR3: CASSSRAGHLSVNEQFF. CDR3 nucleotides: TGTGCCAGCAGTTCCCGGGCCGGACATCTTTCTGTCAATGAGCAGTTCTTC.

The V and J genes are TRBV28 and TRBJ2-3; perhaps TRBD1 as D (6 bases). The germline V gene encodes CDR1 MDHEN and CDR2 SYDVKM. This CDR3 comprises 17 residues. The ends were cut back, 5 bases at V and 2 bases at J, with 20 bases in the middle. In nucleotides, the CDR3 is TGTGCCAGCAGTCCCGCCCCGGGACAACTAGACACAGATACGCAGTATTTT. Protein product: CASSPAPGQLDTDTQYF.

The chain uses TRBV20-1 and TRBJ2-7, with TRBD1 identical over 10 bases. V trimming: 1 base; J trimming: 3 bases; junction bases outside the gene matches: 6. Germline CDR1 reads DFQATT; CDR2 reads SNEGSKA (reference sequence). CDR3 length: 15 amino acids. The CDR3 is CSARAPGQGNYEQYF. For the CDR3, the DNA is TGCAGTGCTAGAGCCCCGGGACAGGGGAACTACGAGCAGTACTTC.

In DNA, the CDR3 is TGTGCCAGCAGCCAAGACGGGGAGACCACTGAAGCTTTCTTT. It codes for CASSQDGETTEAFF. V is TRBV14 and J is TRBJ1-1; no clear D. The CDR3 extends over 14 amino acids. Germline CDR1 reads SGHDN; CDR2 reads FVKESK. V shed 0 bases and J shed 4 bases, with 9 bases lying between them.

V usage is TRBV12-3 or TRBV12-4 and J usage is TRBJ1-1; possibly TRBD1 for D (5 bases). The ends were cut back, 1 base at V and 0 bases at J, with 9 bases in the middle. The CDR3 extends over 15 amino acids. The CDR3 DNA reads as TGTGCCAGCAGTTTAGGGATAGGGGTGAACACTGAAGCTTTCTTT. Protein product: CASSLGIGVNTEAFF.

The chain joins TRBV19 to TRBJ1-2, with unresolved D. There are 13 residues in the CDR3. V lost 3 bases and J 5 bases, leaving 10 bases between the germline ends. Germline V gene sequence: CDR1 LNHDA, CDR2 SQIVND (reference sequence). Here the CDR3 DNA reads TGTGCCAGTAGTATGCGGGTTGGGTATGGCTACACCTTC. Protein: CASSMRVGYGYTF.